These T cell receptor beta chains were read from a single sample in a study of shared clonotypes between healthy human individuals. Produced via immunoSEQ multiplex PCR; TCRdb's table is partial and in-frame only. The table includes fewer than 650,000 clones, around 78% detected once. Sequencing was performed on PBMCs. The source of these receptors is a woman in her forties in good health. Some clones in this sample may be carry-over from other donors' samples. Both conserved end residues are part of each CDR3. The D gene is left open where the match is weak. Clone size is shown for a subset of rows, as once, few, many or a class of expanded clone.

J gene: TRBJ2-6; V gene: TRBV28; clone size: .; D gene: .; CDR3 length: 13; CDR3 protein: CAAGRSGANVLTF; CDR3 DNA: TGTGCCGCGGGACGCTCTGGGGCCAACGTCCTGACTTTC
J gene: TRBJ2-1; V gene: TRBV29-1; clone size: .; D gene: .; CDR3 length: 13; CDR3 protein: CSLRVAEYNEQFF; CDR3 DNA: TGCAGCCTCCGGGTAGCGGAATACAATGAGCAGTTCTTC
J gene: TRBJ1-3; V gene: TRBV5-1; clone size: .; D gene: TRBD1; CDR3 length: 15; CDR3 protein: CASSFGTGPGNTIYF; CDR3 DNA: TGCGCCAGCAGCTTCGGGACAGGGCCTGGAAACACCATATATTTT
J gene: TRBJ2-5; V gene: TRBV4-1; clone size: few; D gene: .; CDR3 length: 15; CDR3 protein: CASSQERGRVETQYF; CDR3 DNA: TGCGCCAGCAGCCAAGAACGGGGGAGAGTCGAGACCCAGTACTTC
J gene: TRBJ1-5; V gene: TRBV30; clone size: .; D gene: .; CDR3 length: 11; CDR3 protein: CAWSSGGFQHF; CDR3 DNA: TGTGCCTGGAGCAGTGGGGGTTTCCAGCATTTT
J gene: TRBJ2-7; V gene: TRBV7-8; clone size: .; D gene: TRBD2; CDR3 length: 19; CDR3 protein: CASSLLRTSGKGFLYEQYF; CDR3 DNA: TGTGCCAGCAGCCTCCTCCGGACTAGCGGGAAGGGTTTCCTCTACGAGCAGTACTTC
J gene: TRBJ1-4; V gene: TRBV27; clone size: .; D gene: TRBD1; CDR3 length: 16; CDR3 protein: CASSTRQGGWNEKLFF; CDR3 DNA: TGTGCCAGCAGTACTCGACAGGGGGGTTGGAATGAAAAACTGTTTTTT
J gene: TRBJ2-1; V gene: TRBV27; clone size: once; D gene: .; CDR3 length: 12; CDR3 protein: CASRSPRNEQFF; CDR3 DNA: TGTGCCAGCAGGTCACCACGCAATGAGCAGTTCTTC
J gene: TRBJ1-1; V gene: TRBV30; clone size: few; D gene: .; CDR3 length: 13; CDR3 protein: CAWTLSVRAEAFF; CDR3 DNA: TGTGCCTGGACCTTGAGCGTGCGCGCTGAAGCTTTCTTT
J gene: TRBJ1-1; V gene: TRBV27; clone size: .; D gene: .; CDR3 length: 11; CDR3 protein: CASRKNTEAFF; CDR3 DNA: TGTGCCAGCAGAAAAAACACTGAAGCTTTCTTT
J gene: TRBJ1-5; V gene: TRBV19; clone size: .; D gene: TRBD1; CDR3 length: 14; CDR3 protein: CASSIEGQRKPQHF; CDR3 DNA: TGTGCCAGTAGTATAGAGGGACAGAGGAAGCCCCAGCATTTT
J gene: TRBJ2-2; V gene: TRBV9; clone size: .; D gene: .; CDR3 length: 14; CDR3 protein: CASSVSSRAGELFF; CDR3 DNA: TGTGCCAGCAGCGTATCTAGTCGAGCGGGGGAGCTGTTTTTT
J gene: TRBJ1-4; V gene: TRBV30; clone size: once; D gene: .; CDR3 length: 13; CDR3 protein: CAWSVGEFGKLFF; CDR3 DNA: TGTGCCTGGAGTGTAGGCGAGTTCGGCAAACTGTTTTTT
J gene: TRBJ2-1; V gene: TRBV10-1; clone size: .; D gene: .; CDR3 length: 16; CDR3 protein: CASSERSAGQGFEQFF; CDR3 DNA: TGCGCCAGCAGTGAGAGGAGTGCGGGTCAAGGGTTTGAGCAGTTCTTC
J gene: TRBJ1-4; V gene: TRBV5-1; clone size: few; D gene: .; CDR3 length: 13; CDR3 protein: CASSLGENEKLFF; CDR3 DNA: TGCGCCAGCAGCTTGGGAGAGAATGAAAAACTGTTTTTT
J gene: TRBJ2-5; V gene: TRBV11-2; clone size: .; D gene: .; CDR3 length: 13; CDR3 protein: CASSHPGGETQYF; CDR3 DNA: TGTGCCAGCAGCCACCCCGGGGGAGAGACCCAGTACTTC
J gene: TRBJ1-4; V gene: TRBV25-1; clone size: .; D gene: .; CDR3 length: 12; CDR3 protein: CASSDPYEKLFF; CDR3 DNA: TGTGCCAGCAGTGACCCCTATGAAAAACTGTTTTTT
J gene: TRBJ1-4; V gene: TRBV15; clone size: .; D gene: .; CDR3 length: 15; CDR3 protein: CATSRERVSFEKLFF; CDR3 DNA: TGTGCCACCAGCAGAGAAAGGGTATCGTTCGAAAAACTGTTTTTT
J gene: TRBJ2-7; V gene: TRBV5-1; clone size: .; D gene: TRBD2; CDR3 length: 14; CDR3 protein: CASSLRLASYEQYF; CDR3 DNA: TGCGCCAGCAGCTTGAGACTAGCCTCCTACGAGCAGTACTTC
J gene: TRBJ1-2; V gene: TRBV7-9; clone size: .; D gene: TRBD1; CDR3 length: 16; CDR3 protein: CASSPAGTATNYGYTF; CDR3 DNA: TGTGCCAGCAGCCCGGCCGGGACAGCGACTAACTATGGCTACACCTTC
J gene: TRBJ2-2; V gene: TRBV2; clone size: .; D gene: .; CDR3 length: 17; CDR3 protein: CASSEALRAGDTGELFF; CDR3 DNA: TGTGCCAGCAGTGAAGCGCTTCGGGCAGGGGACACCGGGGAGCTGTTTTTT
J gene: TRBJ2-2; V gene: TRBV5-1; clone size: once; D gene: TRBD2; CDR3 length: 16; CDR3 protein: CASSLVREGQGGELFF; CDR3 DNA: TGCGCCAGCAGCTTGGTTCGGGAGGGCCAAGGCGGGGAGCTGTTTTTT
J gene: TRBJ1-5; V gene: TRBV30; clone size: .; D gene: TRBD1; CDR3 length: 15; CDR3 protein: CAWSDTWDRNQPQHF; CDR3 DNA: TGTGCCTGGAGTGACACGTGGGACAGGAATCAGCCCCAGCATTTT
J gene: TRBJ2-1; V gene: TRBV7-3; clone size: .; D gene: .; CDR3 length: 16; CDR3 protein: CASSAGSGSSYNEQFF; CDR3 DNA: TGTGCCAGCAGTGCCGGTAGCGGTAGCTCCTACAATGAGCAGTTCTTC
J gene: TRBJ2-5; V gene: TRBV6-1; clone size: .; D gene: .; CDR3 length: 15; CDR3 protein: CASRGQQGPWETQYF; CDR3 DNA: TGTGCCAGCAGGGGACAACAAGGACCTTGGGAGACCCAGTACTTC
J gene: TRBJ2-3; V gene: TRBV28; clone size: .; D gene: .; CDR3 length: 13; CDR3 protein: CASWRGAGGTQYF; CDR3 DNA: TGTGCCAGCTGGCGAGGGGCCGGGGGTACGCAGTATTTT
J gene: TRBJ2-7; V gene: TRBV7-9; clone size: .; D gene: .; CDR3 length: 14; CDR3 protein: CASSLQEGTGEQYF; CDR3 DNA: TGTGCCAGCAGCCTTCAGGAGGGTACGGGCGAGCAGTACTTC
J gene: TRBJ2-3; V gene: TRBV28; clone size: .; D gene: .; CDR3 length: 13; CDR3 protein: CASTSYFTDTQYF; CDR3 DNA: TGTGCCAGCACCTCCTACTTCACAGATACGCAGTATTTT
J gene: TRBJ2-3; V gene: TRBV5-4; clone size: .; D gene: TRBD2; CDR3 length: 17; CDR3 protein: CASSRRTSGLRPDTQYF; CDR3 DNA: TGTGCCAGCAGCCGACGGACTAGCGGCCTCCGTCCAGATACGCAGTATTTT
J gene: TRBJ2-7; V gene: TRBV29-1; clone size: .; D gene: TRBD1; CDR3 length: 13; CDR3 protein: CSVGRTGALEQYF; CDR3 DNA: TGCAGCGTCGGGCGGACAGGGGCGCTCGAGCAGTACTTC
J gene: TRBJ2-6; V gene: TRBV4-3; clone size: .; D gene: .; CDR3 length: 18; CDR3 protein: CASSQVYGQSSGANVLTF; CDR3 DNA: TGCGCCAGCAGCCAAGTCTATGGGCAGAGCTCTGGGGCCAACGTCCTGACTTTC
J gene: TRBJ2-6; V gene: TRBV6-1; clone size: .; D gene: .; CDR3 length: 15; CDR3 protein: CASSLLGAGANVLTF; CDR3 DNA: TGTGCCAGCAGCCTGCTGGGAGCTGGGGCCAACGTCCTGACTTTC
J gene: TRBJ1-5; V gene: TRBV19; clone size: .; D gene: TRBD1; CDR3 length: 15; CDR3 protein: CASSMETGGDQPQHF; CDR3 DNA: TGTGCCAGTAGTATGGAGACAGGGGGCGATCAGCCCCAGCATTTT
J gene: TRBJ2-5; V gene: TRBV28; clone size: .; D gene: .; CDR3 length: 11; CDR3 protein: CASSLRETQYF; CDR3 DNA: TGTGCCAGCAGTTTACGGGAGACCCAGTACTTC
J gene: TRBJ2-5; V gene: TRBV7-9; clone size: .; D gene: .; CDR3 length: 14; CDR3 protein: CASSLSQSQETQYF; CDR3 DNA: TGTGCCAGCAGCTTAAGCCAGTCCCAAGAGACCCAGTACTTC
J gene: TRBJ1-1; V gene: TRBV29-1; clone size: .; D gene: TRBD1; CDR3 length: 14; CDR3 protein: CSVGPTGKGTEAFF; CDR3 DNA: TGCAGCGTTGGTCCGACAGGGAAGGGCACTGAAGCTTTCTTT
J gene: TRBJ1-2; V gene: TRBV30; clone size: few; D gene: TRBD1; CDR3 length: 13; CDR3 protein: CAARQGGNYGYTF; CDR3 DNA: TGTGCCGCGAGACAGGGGGGTAACTATGGCTACACCTTC
J gene: TRBJ2-3; V gene: TRBV19; clone size: .; D gene: TRBD2; CDR3 length: 18; CDR3 protein: CASSIGPGGPISTDTQYF; CDR3 DNA: TGTGCCAGTAGTATAGGCCCGGGAGGGCCGATTTCAACAGATACGCAGTATTTT
J gene: TRBJ2-1; V gene: TRBV4-1; clone size: .; D gene: .; CDR3 length: 13; CDR3 protein: CATPLGGYNEQFF; CDR3 DNA: TGCGCCACCCCGCTTGGGGGCTACAATGAGCAGTTCTTC
J gene: TRBJ2-2; V gene: TRBV10-1; clone size: .; D gene: TRBD1; CDR3 length: 15; CDR3 protein: CASSATGGGTGELFF; CDR3 DNA: TGCGCCAGCAGTGCCACAGGGGGCGGAACCGGGGAGCTGTTTTTT
J gene: TRBJ2-2; V gene: TRBV5-4; clone size: few; D gene: .; CDR3 length: 15; CDR3 protein: CASSPRVSVTGELFF; CDR3 DNA: TGTGCCAGCAGCCCCCGTGTTTCCGTAACCGGGGAGCTGTTTTTT
J gene: TRBJ2-7; V gene: TRBV10-2; clone size: .; D gene: TRBD2; CDR3 length: 16; CDR3 protein: CASSSRGTSGTYEQYF; CDR3 DNA: TGCGCCAGCAGTAGCCGGGGGACTAGCGGCACCTACGAGCAGTACTTC
J gene: TRBJ2-5; V gene: TRBV7-3; clone size: once; D gene: .; CDR3 length: 14; CDR3 protein: CASSPTGTVETQYF; CDR3 DNA: TGTGCCAGCAGCCCCACCGGGACCGTAGAGACCCAGTACTTC
J gene: TRBJ1-3; V gene: TRBV4-2; clone size: few; D gene: .; CDR3 length: 15; CDR3 protein: CASSQGITGGNTIYF; CDR3 DNA: TGTGCCAGCAGCCAAGGGATCACAGGTGGAAACACCATATATTTT
J gene: TRBJ2-2; V gene: TRBV9; clone size: few; D gene: TRBD2; CDR3 length: 16; CDR3 protein: CASSQGTSGATGELFF; CDR3 DNA: TGTGCCAGCAGCCAAGGGACTAGCGGAGCCACCGGGGAGCTGTTTTTT
J gene: TRBJ2-7; V gene: TRBV7-3; clone size: .; D gene: TRBD1; CDR3 length: 16; CDR3 protein: CASSLKDRGIFYEQYF; CDR3 DNA: TGTGCCAGCAGCTTAAAGGACAGGGGGATCTTCTACGAGCAGTACTTC